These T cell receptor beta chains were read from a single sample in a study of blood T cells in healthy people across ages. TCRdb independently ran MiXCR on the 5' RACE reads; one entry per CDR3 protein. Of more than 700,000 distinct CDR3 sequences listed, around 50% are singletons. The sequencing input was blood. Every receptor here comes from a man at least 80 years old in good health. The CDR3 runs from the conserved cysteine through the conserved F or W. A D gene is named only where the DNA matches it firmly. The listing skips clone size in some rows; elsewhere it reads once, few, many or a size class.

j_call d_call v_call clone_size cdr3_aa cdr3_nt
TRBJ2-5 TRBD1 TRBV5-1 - CASSFLNPGQGAETQYF TGCGCCAGCAGCTTCCTAAACCCGGGACAGGGGGCTGAGACCCAGTACTTC
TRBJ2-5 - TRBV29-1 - CSFRGQETQYF TGCAGCTTCCGGGGACAAGAGACCCAGTACTTC
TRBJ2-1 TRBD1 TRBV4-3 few CASSPSPQGALYNEQFF TGCGCCAGCAGCCCGTCCCCCCAGGGGGCACTTTACAATGAGCAGTTCTTC
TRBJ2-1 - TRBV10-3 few CAISESSEGYNEQFF TGTGCCATCAGTGAGTCGTCGGAGGGATACAATGAGCAGTTCTTC
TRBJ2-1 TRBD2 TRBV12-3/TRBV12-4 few CASRSISGQGGTGEQFF TGTGCCAGCAGGAGTATCTCTGGGCAGGGAGGGACGGGTGAGCAGTTCTTC
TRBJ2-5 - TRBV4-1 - CASSQEMYRKGETQYF TGCGCCAGCAGCCAAGAAATGTACAGGAAAGGGGAGACCCAGTACTTC
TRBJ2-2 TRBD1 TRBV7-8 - CASSLRGQGADGELFF TGTGCCAGCAGCTTAAGGGGACAGGGGGCTGACGGGGAGCTGTTTTTT
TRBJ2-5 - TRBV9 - CASSGLGTGKETQYF TGTGCCAGCAGCGGACTCGGGACGGGAAAAGAGACCCAGTACTTC
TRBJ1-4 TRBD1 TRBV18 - CASSPGQRNEKLFF TGTGCCAGCTCACCGGGACAGCGCAATGAAAAACTGTTTTTT
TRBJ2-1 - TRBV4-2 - CASRGAGYNEQFF TGTGCCAGCAGGGGGGCAGGGTACAATGAGCAGTTCTTC
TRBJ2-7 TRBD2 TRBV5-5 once CASSWRRAGADEQYF TGTGCCAGCAGCTGGAGACGAGCGGGAGCGGACGAGCAGTACTTC
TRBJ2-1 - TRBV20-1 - CSARGSTVGRLQFF TGCAGTGCTAGAGGGAGTACTGTCGGACGTCTACAGTTCTTC
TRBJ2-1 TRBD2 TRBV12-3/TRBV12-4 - CASSSGLAGANYNEQFF TGTGCCAGCAGTTCGGGACTAGCGGGAGCCAATTACAATGAGCAGTTCTTC
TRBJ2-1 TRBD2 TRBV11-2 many CASSLRGTSFSYNEQFF TGTGCCAGCAGCTTAAGAGGGACTAGCTTTTCGTACAATGAGCAGTTCTTC
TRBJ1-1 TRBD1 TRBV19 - CASSGTGRPTEAFF TGTGCCAGTAGCGGGACAGGGAGGCCGACTGAAGCTTTCTTT
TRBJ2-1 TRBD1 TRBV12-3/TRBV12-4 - CASSWDSFGSYNEQFF TGTGCCAGCAGCTGGGACAGTTTTGGCTCCTACAATGAGCAGTTCTTC
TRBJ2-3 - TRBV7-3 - CASSSTDTTGTDTQYF TGTGCCAGCAGCTCCACCGATACGACGGGCACAGATACGCAGTATTTT
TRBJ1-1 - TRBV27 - CATKRSGGRATEAFF TGTGCCACCAAAAGGTCGGGCGGCCGGGCAACTGAAGCTTTCTTT
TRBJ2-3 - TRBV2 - CASVDGSTDTQYF TGTGCCAGCGTAGACGGTAGCACAGATACGCAGTATTTT
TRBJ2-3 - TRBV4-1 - CASRNTGVADTQYF TGCGCCAGCAGAAACACGGGGGTCGCAGATACGCAGTATTTT
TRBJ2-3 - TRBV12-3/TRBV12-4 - CASSLTRRYSTDTQYF TGTGCCAGCAGTTTGACTAGAAGATACAGCACAGATACGCAGTATTTT
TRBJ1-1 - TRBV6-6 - CASSYESTSTEAFF TGTGCCAGCAGTTACGAATCTACGAGCACTGAAGCTTTCTTT
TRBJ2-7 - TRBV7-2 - CASSLSQVQGYEQYF TGTGCCAGCAGCTTATCACAAGTCCAGGGCTACGAGCAGTACTTC
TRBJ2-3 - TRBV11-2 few CASSLTQDTQYF TGTGCCAGCAGCTTAACCCAAGATACGCAGTATTTT
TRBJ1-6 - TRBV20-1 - CSARPPAGDNSPLHF TGCAGTGCTAGACCCCCGGCAGGGGATAATTCACCCCTCCACTTT
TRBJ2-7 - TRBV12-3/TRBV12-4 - CASSWAQEQYF TGTGCCAGCAGTTGGGCTCAAGAGCAGTACTTC
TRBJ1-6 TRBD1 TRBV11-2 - CASSLGMTGGRSPLHF TGTGCCAGCAGCCTCGGAATGACAGGGGGCCGCTCACCCCTCCACTTT
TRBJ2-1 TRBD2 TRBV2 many CASSATSGRAGEQFF TGTGCCAGCAGCGCAACTAGCGGGAGGGCCGGTGAGCAGTTCTTC
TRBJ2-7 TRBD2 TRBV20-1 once CSATSGTHSYEQYF TGCAGTGCAACTAGCGGGACTCACTCCTACGAGCAGTACTTC
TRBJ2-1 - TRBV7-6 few CASSLALLASGPEQFF TGTGCCAGCAGCTTAGCGCTGTTAGCGAGCGGCCCTGAGCAGTTCTTC
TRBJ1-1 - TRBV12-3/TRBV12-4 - CASSRGGQLEAFF TGTGCCAGCAGTCGAGGAGGTCAGCTTGAAGCTTTCTTT
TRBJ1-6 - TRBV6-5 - CASSYSVRFYNSPLHF TGTGCCAGCAGTTACTCGGTCAGGTTCTATAATTCACCCCTCCACTTT
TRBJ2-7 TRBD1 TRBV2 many CASSGQGYEQYF TGTGCCAGCTCAGGACAGGGGTACGAGCAGTACTTC
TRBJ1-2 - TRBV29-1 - CSEVSELGRNYGYTF TGCAGCGAAGTCTCAGAATTGGGACGGAACTATGGCTACACCTTC
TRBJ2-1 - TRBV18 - CASSGGVRDLYNEQFF TGTGCCAGCTCGGGGGGAGTCCGGGACTTGTACAATGAGCAGTTCTTC
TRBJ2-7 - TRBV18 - CASSPPGVYEQYF TGTGCCAGCTCACCACCGGGGGTTTACGAGCAGTACTTC
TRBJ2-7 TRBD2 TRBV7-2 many CASSPRLAGVGEQYF TGTGCCAGCAGCCCGCGACTAGCGGGAGTCGGCGAGCAGTACTTC
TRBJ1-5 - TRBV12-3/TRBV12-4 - CASSNGDQPQHF TGTGCCAGCAGTAACGGAGATCAGCCCCAGCATTTT
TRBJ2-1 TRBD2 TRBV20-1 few CSAPRGGSVYNEQFF TGCAGTGCCCCGAGGGGCGGGAGCGTCTACAATGAGCAGTTCTTC
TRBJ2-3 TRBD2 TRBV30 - CAWNQLAGVTDTQYF TGTGCCTGGAACCAACTAGCGGGAGTGACAGATACGCAGTATTTT